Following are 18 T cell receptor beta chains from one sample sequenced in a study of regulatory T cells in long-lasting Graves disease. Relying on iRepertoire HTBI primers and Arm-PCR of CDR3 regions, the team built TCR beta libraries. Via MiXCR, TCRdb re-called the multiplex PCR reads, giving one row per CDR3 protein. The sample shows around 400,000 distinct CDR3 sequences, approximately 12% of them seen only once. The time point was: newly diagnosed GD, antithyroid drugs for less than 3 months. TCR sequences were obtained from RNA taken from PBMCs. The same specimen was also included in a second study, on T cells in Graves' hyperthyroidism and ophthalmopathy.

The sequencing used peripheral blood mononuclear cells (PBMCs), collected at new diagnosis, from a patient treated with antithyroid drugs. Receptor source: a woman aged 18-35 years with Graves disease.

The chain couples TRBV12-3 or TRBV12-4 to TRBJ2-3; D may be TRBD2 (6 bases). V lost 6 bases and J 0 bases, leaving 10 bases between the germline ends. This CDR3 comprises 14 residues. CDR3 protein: CASRRGLSTDTQYF. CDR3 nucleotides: TGTGCCAGCAGGCGGGGACTTAGCACAGATACGCAGTATTTT.

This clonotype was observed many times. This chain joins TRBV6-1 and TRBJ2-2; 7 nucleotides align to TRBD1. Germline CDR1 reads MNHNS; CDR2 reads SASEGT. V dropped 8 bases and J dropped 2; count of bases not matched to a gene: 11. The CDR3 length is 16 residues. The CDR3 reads CASLGWDSINTGELFF. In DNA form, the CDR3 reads TGTGCCAGCTTAGGGTGGGACAGCATAAACACCGGGGAGCTGTTTTTT.

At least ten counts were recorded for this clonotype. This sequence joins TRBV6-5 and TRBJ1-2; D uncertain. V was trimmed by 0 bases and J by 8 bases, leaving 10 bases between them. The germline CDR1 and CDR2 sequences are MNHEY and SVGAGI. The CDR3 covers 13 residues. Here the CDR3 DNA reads TGTGCCAGCAGTTACTCGATGGGGTTCGGCTACACCTTC. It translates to CASSYSMGFGYTF.

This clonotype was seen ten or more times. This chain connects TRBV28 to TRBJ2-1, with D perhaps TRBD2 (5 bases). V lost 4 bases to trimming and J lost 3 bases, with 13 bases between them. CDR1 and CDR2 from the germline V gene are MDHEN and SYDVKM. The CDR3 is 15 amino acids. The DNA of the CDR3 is TGTGCCAGCAGTTCAGGTCCGGGAATCTACAATGAGCAGTTCTTC. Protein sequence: CASSSGPGIYNEQFF.

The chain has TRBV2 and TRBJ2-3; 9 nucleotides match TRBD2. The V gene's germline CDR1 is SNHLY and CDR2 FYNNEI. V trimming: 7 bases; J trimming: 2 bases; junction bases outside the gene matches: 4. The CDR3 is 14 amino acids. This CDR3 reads CASTTSGPTDTQYF. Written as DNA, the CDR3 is TGTGCCAGCACGACTAGCGGACCCACAGATACGCAGTATTTT.

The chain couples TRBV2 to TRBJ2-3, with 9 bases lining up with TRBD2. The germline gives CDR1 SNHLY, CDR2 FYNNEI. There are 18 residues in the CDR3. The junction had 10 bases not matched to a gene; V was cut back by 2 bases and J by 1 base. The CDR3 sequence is CASSEWKTSGTGTDTQYF. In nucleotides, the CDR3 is TGTGCCAGCAGTGAATGGAAGACTAGCGGAACGGGCACAGATACGCAGTATTTT.

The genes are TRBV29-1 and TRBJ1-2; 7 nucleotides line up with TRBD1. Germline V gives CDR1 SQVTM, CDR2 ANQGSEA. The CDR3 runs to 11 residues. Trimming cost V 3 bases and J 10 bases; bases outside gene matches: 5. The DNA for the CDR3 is TGCAGCGTTGAGATCGACAGGGCCTACACCTTC. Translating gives CSVEIDRAYTF.

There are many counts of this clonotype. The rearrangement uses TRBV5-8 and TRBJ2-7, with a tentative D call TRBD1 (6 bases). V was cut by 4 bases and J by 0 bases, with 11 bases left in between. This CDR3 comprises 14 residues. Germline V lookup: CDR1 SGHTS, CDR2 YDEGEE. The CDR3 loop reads CASSIRDTSYEQYV. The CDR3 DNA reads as TGTGCCAGCAGCATACGGGACACCTCCTACGAGCAGTACGTC.

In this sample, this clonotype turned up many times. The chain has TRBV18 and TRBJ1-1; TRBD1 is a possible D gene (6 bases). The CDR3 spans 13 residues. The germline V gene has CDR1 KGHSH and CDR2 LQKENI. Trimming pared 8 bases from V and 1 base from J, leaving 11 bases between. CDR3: CASSRTENTEAFF. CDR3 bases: TGTGCCAGCAGCCGGACAGAGAACACTGAAGCTTTCTTT.

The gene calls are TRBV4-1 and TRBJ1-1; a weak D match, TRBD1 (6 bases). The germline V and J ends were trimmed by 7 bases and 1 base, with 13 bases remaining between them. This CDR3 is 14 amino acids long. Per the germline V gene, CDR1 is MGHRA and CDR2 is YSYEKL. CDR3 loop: CASKRGQANTEAFF. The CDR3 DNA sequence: TGCGCCAGCAAACGGGGGCAGGCGAACACTGAAGCTTTCTTT.

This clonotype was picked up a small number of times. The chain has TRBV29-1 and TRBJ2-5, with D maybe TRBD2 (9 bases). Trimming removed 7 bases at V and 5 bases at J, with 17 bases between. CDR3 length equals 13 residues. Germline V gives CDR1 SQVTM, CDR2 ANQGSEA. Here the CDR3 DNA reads TGCAGCGACCAGGGGGCGGGGGGGGAGACCCAGTACTTC. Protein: CSDQGAGGETQYF.

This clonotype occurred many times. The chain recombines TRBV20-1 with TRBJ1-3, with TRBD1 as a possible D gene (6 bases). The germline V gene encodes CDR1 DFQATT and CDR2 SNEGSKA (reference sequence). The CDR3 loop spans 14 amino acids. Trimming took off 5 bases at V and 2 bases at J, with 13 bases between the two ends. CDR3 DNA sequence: TGCAGTGCTCCCGCGGGGGGCCCTGGAAACACCATATATTTT. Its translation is CSAPAGGPGNTIYF.

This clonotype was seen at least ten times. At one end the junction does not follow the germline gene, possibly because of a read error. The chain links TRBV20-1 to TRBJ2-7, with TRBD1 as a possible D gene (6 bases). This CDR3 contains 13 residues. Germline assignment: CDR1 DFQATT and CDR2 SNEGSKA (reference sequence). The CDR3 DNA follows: TGCAGTGCAAGACCGGGACACACCTATGAGCAGTACTTC. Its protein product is CSARPGHTYEQYF.

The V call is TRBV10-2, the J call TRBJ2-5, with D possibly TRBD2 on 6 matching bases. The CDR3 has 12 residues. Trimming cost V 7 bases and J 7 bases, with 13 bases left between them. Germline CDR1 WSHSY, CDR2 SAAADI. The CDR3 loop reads CASKPGAGTQYF. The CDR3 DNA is TGCGCCAGCAAGCCAGGAGCGGGGACCCAGTACTTC.

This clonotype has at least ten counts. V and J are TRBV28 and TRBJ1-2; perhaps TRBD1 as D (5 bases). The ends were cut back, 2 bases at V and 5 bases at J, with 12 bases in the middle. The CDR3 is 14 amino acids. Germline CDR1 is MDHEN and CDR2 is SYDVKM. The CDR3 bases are TGTGCCAGCAGTTTAGCTGGACAACCGTATGGCTACACCTTC. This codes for CASSLAGQPYGYTF.

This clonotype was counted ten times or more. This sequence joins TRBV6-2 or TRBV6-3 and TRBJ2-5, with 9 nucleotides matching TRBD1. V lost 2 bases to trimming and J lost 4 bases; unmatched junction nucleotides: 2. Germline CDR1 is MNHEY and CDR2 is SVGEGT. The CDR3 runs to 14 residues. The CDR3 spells CASSYDRGGETQYF. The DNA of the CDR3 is TGTGCCAGCAGTTACGACAGGGGGGGAGAGACCCAGTACTTC.

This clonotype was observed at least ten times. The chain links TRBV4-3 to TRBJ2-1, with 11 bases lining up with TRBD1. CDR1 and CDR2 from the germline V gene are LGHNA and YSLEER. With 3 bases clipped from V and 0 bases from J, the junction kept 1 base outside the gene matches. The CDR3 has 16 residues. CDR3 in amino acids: CASSHGTGGSYNEQFF. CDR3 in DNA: TGCGCCAGCAGCCATGGGACAGGGGGCTCCTACAATGAGCAGTTCTTC.

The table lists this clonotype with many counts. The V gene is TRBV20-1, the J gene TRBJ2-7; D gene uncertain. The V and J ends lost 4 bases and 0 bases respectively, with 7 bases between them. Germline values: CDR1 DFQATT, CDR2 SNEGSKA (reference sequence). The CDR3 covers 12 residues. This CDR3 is CSATESSYEQYF. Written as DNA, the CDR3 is TGCAGTGCTACCGAGAGCTCCTACGAGCAGTACTTC.